This TCR beta chain was retrieved from a study of cytomegalovirus exposure and HLA in healthy donors. Overall study results and limits: For TCR beta chains, V- and J-gene trimming was later linked to a missense DCLRE1C variant. Specificity of three CMV-associated chains for CMV antigens was verified in vitro. An analysis that came later showed most CMV-associated TCR beta chains appearing HLA-restricted.

The donors were healthy bone marrow donors. It was with 60 Vbeta and 13 Jbeta primers that the PCR ran. Sequenced by immunoSEQ multiplex PCR; TCRdb stores in-frame clones only, minus some. This table holds around 190,000 clones, about 85% found once. With regard to this clone: Its antigen remains unknown.

This sequence was found in a boy aged 2 to 10 in good health and CMV-seronegative. Sequencing was carried out using PBMCs.

This CDR3 is CATSSVGLFTSGANVLTF. Here the CDR3 DNA reads TGTGCCACCAGCAGCGTAGGACTTTTTACCTCTGGGGCCAACGTCCTGACTTTC. This chain connects TRBV15 to TRBJ2-6; D perhaps matches TRBD2 (5 bases). Germline CDR1 and CDR2: LNHNV and YYDKDF (reference sequence). The CDR3 consists of 18 residues. V lost 3 bases, J lost 0 bases, and 15 bases lay in between.